These 23 T cell receptor beta chains came from one sample sequenced in a study of T cells in Graves' hyperthyroidism and ophthalmopathy. Template material for amplifying TCR beta CDR3 regions consisted of RNA transcripts. During a first-round RT-PCR of the TCR CDR3, the HTBI primer set was used. TCRdb independently ran MiXCR on the multiplex PCR reads; one entry per CDR3 protein. The profile shows around 250,000 distinct CDR3 sequences, about 15% of them singletons. The sequenced material came from blood. The receptors originated from a woman aged 40 to 50 with Graves' hyperthyroidism that later progressed to Graves' ophthalmopathy.

This CDR3 reads CASNLQAGLYEQYF. As DNA, the CDR3 is TGTGCCAGCAACCTCCAAGCGGGGCTCTACGAGCAGTACTTC. The chain employs TRBV5-8 and TRBJ2-7; 7 bases are shared with TRBD2. From germline, CDR1 is SGHTS and CDR2 YDEGEE. The J segment lost 3 bases and the V segment lost 6 bases, leaving 9 bases of the junction unmatched. The CDR3 consists of 14 residues.

This clonotype was seen ten or more times. J is TRBJ2-1 and V is TRBV7-8; D unresolved. V was cut by 5 bases and J by 7 bases, with 18 bases left in between. This CDR3 region has 15 residues. Germline values: CDR1 SGHVS, CDR2 FQNEAQ. The chain's CDR3 is CASSPADFLWNEQFF. The CDR3, as DNA: TGTGCCAGCAGCCCGGCCGACTTCTTGTGGAATGAGCAGTTCTTC. Filled out from reference TRBV7-8 and TRBJ2-1, the complete variable domain reads GAGVSQSPRYKVAKRGQDVALRCDPISGHVSLFWYQQALGQGPEFLTYFQNEAQLDKSGLPSDRFFAERPEGSVSTLKIQRTQQEDSAVYLCASSPADFLWNEQFFGPGTRLTVL.

Comment on this clonotype: Sequence at one end of the junction differs from germline and may be a read error. The V gene is TRBV9, the J gene TRBJ2-1, with 11 bases fitting TRBD2. Per the germline V gene, CDR1 is SGDLS and CDR2 is YYNGEE. The CDR3 totals 19 residues. CDR3 region: CASSEAGASGRSSYNKQFF. As DNA, the CDR3 is TGCGCCAGCAGTGAGGCGGGGGCTAGCGGGAGGAGCTCCTACAATAAGCAGTTCTTC.

This clonotype was picked up many times. The chain combines TRBV6-1 with TRBJ1-1; D gene ambiguous. The germline V gene encodes CDR1 MNHNS and CDR2 SASEGT. This CDR3 is 11 amino acids long. V lost 8 bases to trimming and J lost 4 bases, with 8 bases between them. The CDR3: CASRLGTEAFF. CDR3 DNA: TGTGCCAGCCGACTTGGCACTGAAGCTTTCTTT.

This clonotype was recorded at least ten times. The chain combines TRBV3-1 with TRBJ2-5; D is unclear. The germline V gene encodes CDR1 LGHDT and CDR2 YNNKEL (reference sequence). The V end lost 6 bases, the J end lost 3 bases, and 8 bases lay between the germline ends. This CDR3 spans 12 amino acids. CDR3 bases: TGTGCCAGCAGACGGCTGGAAGAGACCCAGTACTTC. Translated: CASRRLEETQYF.

This clonotype was detected many times. J is TRBJ2-5 and V is TRBV29-1; the D gene is possibly TRBD1 (5 bases). Deletions cut 5 bases from V and 2 bases from J, with 9 bases between. Germline assignment: CDR1 SQVTM and CDR2 ANQGSEA. The CDR3 consists of 12 residues. The chain's CDR3 is CSVRQLQETQYF. CDR3 nucleotides: TGCAGCGTTCGACAGCTTCAAGAGACCCAGTACTTC.

This clonotype was recorded many times. V and J are TRBV30 and TRBJ2-5, with 7 positions matching TRBD1. The CDR3 is 13 amino acids. Germline-derived CDR1 and CDR2 are GTSNPN and SVGIG (reference sequence). V shed 5 bases, J shed 2 bases, and the junction held 5 bases outside the gene matches. The CDR3 loop reads CAWDRVTQETQYF. CDR3 sequence (DNA): TGTGCCTGGGACAGGGTCACTCAAGAGACCCAGTACTTC.

On this clonotype itself: At one of its ends the junction is not consistent with the germline gene, which may arise from a read error. This sequence joins TRBV5-1 and TRBJ2-7; D gene unclear. CDR3 length: 12 residues. Germline-derived CDR1 and CDR2 are SGHRS and YFSETQ. CDR3 loop: CASSLEGYEHYF. In DNA form, the CDR3 reads TGCGCCAGCAGCTTGGAGGGTTACGAGCATTACTTC. Together with reference TRBV5-1 and TRBJ2-7, the CDR3 gives the full variable domain: KAGVTQTPRYLIKTRGQQVTLSCSPISGHRSVSWYQQTPGQGLQFLFEYFSETQRNKGNFPGRFSGRQFSNSRSEMNVSTLELGDSALYLCASSLEGYEHYFGPGTRLTVT.

V usage is TRBV20-1 and J usage is TRBJ1-5; 9 positions match TRBD1. V shed 5 bases and J 3 bases; nucleotides not matched to a gene: 14. The CDR3 totals 17 residues. Germline V gene data show CDR1 as DFQATT and CDR2 as SNEGSKA (reference sequence). The CDR3 DNA reads as TGCAGTGCTGAGGTCCGCACAGGGGGCTTGAACAATCAGCCCCAGCATTTT. As protein: CSAEVRTGGLNNQPQHF.

This clonotype appeared many times. This chain uses TRBV6-2 or TRBV6-3 with TRBJ1-6; no firm D call. Germline CDR1 MNHEY, CDR2 SVGEGT. Trimming removed 5 bases from V and 5 bases from J, with 10 bases in between. This CDR3 is 14 amino acids long. CDR3 loop: CASSTPADNSPLHF. The CDR3 DNA follows: TGTGCCAGCAGTACCCCCGCAGATAATTCACCCCTCCACTTT.

The chain uses TRBV13 and TRBJ2-3, with D perhaps matching TRBD2 (6 bases). The V gene's germline CDR1 is PRHDT and CDR2 FYEKMQ (reference sequence). V shed 3 bases and J shed 2 bases, with 18 bases lying between them. The CDR3 length is 17 residues. CDR3: CASSFGGSGRFTDTQYF. The DNA for the CDR3 is TGTGCCAGCAGCTTCGGGGGAAGTGGGCGGTTCACAGATACGCAGTATTTT.

Many counts were recorded for this clonotype. The chain combines TRBV11-2 with TRBJ2-7, with 8 bases that match TRBD1. Trimming cost V 0 bases and J 3 bases; bases outside gene matches: 16. Looked up from germline, CDR1 is SGHAT and CDR2 is FQNNGV. The CDR3 loop spans 19 amino acids. The CDR3 sequence: CASSLDHMVRDRHDYEQYF. CDR3 coding DNA: TGTGCCAGCAGCTTAGATCATATGGTTAGGGACAGGCACGACTACGAGCAGTACTTC.

The V gene is TRBV6-1, the J gene TRBJ2-1; TRBD2 agrees at 11 bases. The length of the CDR3 is 15 residues. Germline assignment: CDR1 MNHNS and CDR2 SASEGT. V lost 6 bases to trimming and J lost 5 bases; unmatched junction nucleotides: 6. CDR3 loop: CASRPPGLADNEQFF. Here the CDR3 DNA reads TGTGCCAGCAGGCCTCCGGGACTAGCGGACAATGAGCAGTTCTTC.

This clonotype was counted ten times or more. This sequence joins TRBV5-5 and TRBJ1-5; D is perhaps TRBD1 (6 bases). CDR3 size: 15 residues. Germline CDR1 reads SGHKS; CDR2 reads YYEKEE (reference sequence). Trimming shortened V by 4 bases and J by 3 bases, and 14 bases separated the two germline ends. CDR3 DNA sequence: TGTGCCAGCAGCGGAGGCGGACAGTACAATCAGCCCCAGCATTTT. This translates into CASSGGGQYNQPQHF.

In its sample, this clonotype was seen many times. The rearrangement uses TRBV11-3 and TRBJ2-1, with 10 bases matching TRBD2. CDR3 length equals 16 residues. The germline V gene has CDR1 SGHNT and CDR2 YENEEA. V gave up 5 bases and J gave up 9 bases; unmatched junction bases: 13. The CDR3 loop is CASSPRVAGGIAEQFF. The CDR3 bases are TGTGCCAGCAGCCCGAGGGTAGCGGGAGGTATTGCTGAGCAGTTCTTC.

There are many counts of this clonotype. The V gene is TRBV20-1, the J gene TRBJ1-5, with a tentative D call TRBD1 (6 bases). The CDR3 length is 13 residues. Looked up from germline, CDR1 is DFQATT and CDR2 is SNEGSKA (reference sequence). The V gene lost 5 bases and the J gene lost 4 bases, with 12 bases spanning the gap. This chain's CDR3 is CSAFARGNQPQHF. CDR3 DNA: TGCAGTGCTTTTGCCAGGGGTAATCAGCCCCAGCATTTT.

For this clonotype: One end of the junction fails to match germline, which may point to a read error. The chain carries TRBV6-5 and TRBJ2-1, with unresolved D. Germline CDR1 is MNHEY and CDR2 is SVGAGI. The CDR3 length is 14 residues. The DNA for the CDR3 is TGTGCCAGCAGTTCGGTAGAATACTACGATGAGCAGTTCTTC. It codes for CASSSVEYYDEQFF.

This clonotype was observed at least ten times. The CDR3: CASADGLGTEAFF. The CDR3 DNA sequence: TGTGCCAGCGCGGACGGACTAGGCACTGAAGCTTTCTTT. The chain combines TRBV7-9 with TRBJ1-1; D unclear. CDR3 size: 13 residues. Germline loops: CDR1 SEHNR, CDR2 FQNEAQ (reference sequence). The V gene lost 8 bases and the J gene lost 4 bases, with 14 bases spanning the gap.

This clonotype was counted at least ten times. The rearrangement uses TRBV6-1 and TRBJ2-2; 8 bases map to TRBD2. Trimming cost V 6 bases and J 4 bases; bases outside gene matches: 10. The length of the CDR3 is 16 residues. CDR1 is MNHNS, CDR2 SASEGT, per germline. CDR3 sequence: CASRPLGTRSTGELFF. As DNA, the CDR3 is TGTGCCAGCAGACCCCTTGGGACTAGAAGCACCGGGGAGCTGTTTTTT.

Many counts were recorded for this clonotype. The chain joins TRBV19 to TRBJ2-6, with D possibly being TRBD1 (6 bases). CDR3 length: 16 residues. Germline V gene sequence: CDR1 LNHDA, CDR2 SQIVND (reference sequence). The V and J ends lost 5 bases and 2 bases respectively, with 13 bases between them. CDR3 sequence (DNA): TGTGCCAGTAGTCGAAACTCAGGGGCTGGGGCCAACGTCCTGACTTTC. Residues: CASSRNSGAGANVLTF. The variable domain in full, with the rest retrieved from reference TRBV19 and TRBJ2-6, is DGGITQSPKYLFRKEGQNVTLSCEQNLNHDAMYWYRQDPGQGLRLIYYSQIVNDFQKGDIAEGYSVSREKKESFPLTVTSAQKNPTAFYLCASSRNSGAGANVLTFGAGSRLTVL.

This clonotype has ten or more counts. V is TRBV20-1 and J is TRBJ2-3; D is ambiguous. The CDR3 runs 13 residues. Germline V gene lookup returns CDR1 DFQATT and CDR2 SNEGSKA (reference sequence). The V and J ends lost 3 bases and 3 bases respectively, with 10 bases between them. CDR3 in DNA: TGCAGTGCTAGGGGGTTACTTACAGATACGCAGTATTTT. This gives the protein CSARGLLTDTQYF.

This clonotype has at least ten counts. The chain joins TRBV7-9 to TRBJ2-1; 11 bases align to TRBD2. The CDR3 has 19 residues. Losses at the gene ends were 2 bases for V and 3 bases for J; bases not matched to a gene: 12. Germline CDR1 is SEHNR and CDR2 is FQNEAQ (reference sequence). The CDR3 nucleotides read TGTGCCAGCAGCTTACGAGGGACTAGCGGCCGGGAGTTCTACAATGAGCAGTTCTTC. Translating gives CASSLRGTSGREFYNEQFF.

This clonotype showed up many times. J is TRBJ2-1 and V is TRBV7-9; D is undetermined. The V and J ends lost 2 bases and 7 bases respectively, with 9 bases between them. CDR1 and CDR2 (germline): SEHNR, FQNEAQ (reference sequence). There are 13 residues in the CDR3. The CDR3 sequence: CASSLWPKNEQFF. The CDR3 bases are TGTGCCAGCAGCTTATGGCCGAAGAATGAGCAGTTCTTC.